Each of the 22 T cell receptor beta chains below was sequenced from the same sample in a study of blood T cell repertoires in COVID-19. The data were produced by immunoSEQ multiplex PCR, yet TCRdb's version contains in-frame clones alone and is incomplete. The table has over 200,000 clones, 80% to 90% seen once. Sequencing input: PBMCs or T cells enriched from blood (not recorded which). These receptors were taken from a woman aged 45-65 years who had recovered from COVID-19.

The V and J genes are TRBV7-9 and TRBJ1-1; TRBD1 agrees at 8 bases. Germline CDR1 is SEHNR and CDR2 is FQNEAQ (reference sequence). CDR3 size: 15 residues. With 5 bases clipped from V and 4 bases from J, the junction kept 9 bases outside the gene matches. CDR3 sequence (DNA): TGTGCCAGCAGCGATCTTCGGGACAGGCTCACTGAAGCTTTCTTT. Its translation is CASSDLRDRLTEAFF.

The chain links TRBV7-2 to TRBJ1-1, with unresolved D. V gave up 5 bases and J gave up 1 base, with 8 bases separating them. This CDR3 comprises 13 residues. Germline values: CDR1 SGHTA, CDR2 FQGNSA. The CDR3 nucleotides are TGTGCCAGCAGCACTCCTGCGAACACTGAAGCTTTCTTT. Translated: CASSTPANTEAFF.

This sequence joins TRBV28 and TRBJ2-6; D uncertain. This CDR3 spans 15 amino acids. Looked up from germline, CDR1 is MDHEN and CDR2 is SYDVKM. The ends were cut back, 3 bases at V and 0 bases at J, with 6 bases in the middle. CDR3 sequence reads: CASSFLGSGANVLTF. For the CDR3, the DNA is TGTGCCAGCAGTTTCCTAGGCTCTGGGGCCAACGTCCTGACTTTC.

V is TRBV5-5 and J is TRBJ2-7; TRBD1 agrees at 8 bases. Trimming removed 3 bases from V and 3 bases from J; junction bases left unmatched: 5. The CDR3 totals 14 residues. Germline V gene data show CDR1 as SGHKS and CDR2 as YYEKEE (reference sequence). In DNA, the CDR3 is TGTGCCAGCAGCTCGGGACAGGCCCTCTACGAGCAGTACTTC. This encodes CASSSGQALYEQYF.

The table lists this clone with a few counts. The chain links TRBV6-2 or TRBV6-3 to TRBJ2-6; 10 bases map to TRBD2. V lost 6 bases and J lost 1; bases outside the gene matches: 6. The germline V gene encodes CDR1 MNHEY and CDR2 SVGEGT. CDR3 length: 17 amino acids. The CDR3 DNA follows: TGTGCCAGCAGCCGGCTAGCGGGAGCTTCTGGGGCCAACGTCCTGACTTTC. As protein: CASSRLAGASGANVLTF.

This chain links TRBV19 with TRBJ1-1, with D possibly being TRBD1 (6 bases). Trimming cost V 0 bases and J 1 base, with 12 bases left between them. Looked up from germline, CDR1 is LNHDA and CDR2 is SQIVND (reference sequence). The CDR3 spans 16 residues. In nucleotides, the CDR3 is TGTGCCAGTAGTATAGATCTCGAGACAGGGAACACTGAAGCTTTCTTT. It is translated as CASSIDLETGNTEAFF.

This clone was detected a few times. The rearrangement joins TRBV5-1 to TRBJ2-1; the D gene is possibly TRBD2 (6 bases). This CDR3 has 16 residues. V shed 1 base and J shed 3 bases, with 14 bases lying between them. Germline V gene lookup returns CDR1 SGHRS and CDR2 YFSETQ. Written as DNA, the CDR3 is TGCGCCAGCAGCTTGACGGCTAGCGCCTTCTACAATGAGCAGTTCTTC. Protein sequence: CASSLTASAFYNEQFF.

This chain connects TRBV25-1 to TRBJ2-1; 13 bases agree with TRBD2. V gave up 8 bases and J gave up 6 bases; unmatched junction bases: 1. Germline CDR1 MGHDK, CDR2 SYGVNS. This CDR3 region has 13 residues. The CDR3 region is CASRTSGGNEQFF. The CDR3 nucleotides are TGTGCCAGCCGGACTAGCGGGGGCAATGAGCAGTTCTTC.

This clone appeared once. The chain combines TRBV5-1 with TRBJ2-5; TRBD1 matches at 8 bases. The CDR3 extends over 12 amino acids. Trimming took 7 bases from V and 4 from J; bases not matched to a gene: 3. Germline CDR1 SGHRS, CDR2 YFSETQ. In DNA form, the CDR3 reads TGCGCCAGCTCAGGGGGCCTAGAGACCCAGTACTTC. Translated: CASSGGLETQYF.

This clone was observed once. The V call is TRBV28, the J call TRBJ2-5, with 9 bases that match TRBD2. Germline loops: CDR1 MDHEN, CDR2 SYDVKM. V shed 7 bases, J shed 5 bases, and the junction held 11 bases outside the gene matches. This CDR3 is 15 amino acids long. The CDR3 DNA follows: TGTGCCAGCATGGTAGCAGCGGGAGGTCGGGAGACCCAGTACTTC. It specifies CASMVAAGGRETQYF.

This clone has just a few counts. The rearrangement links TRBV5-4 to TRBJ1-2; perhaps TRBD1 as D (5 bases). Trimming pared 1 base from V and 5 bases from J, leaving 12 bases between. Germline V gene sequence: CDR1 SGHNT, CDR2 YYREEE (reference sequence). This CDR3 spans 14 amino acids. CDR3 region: CASSLYKTEYGYTF. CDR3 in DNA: TGTGCCAGCAGCTTGTATAAGACAGAGTATGGCTACACCTTC.

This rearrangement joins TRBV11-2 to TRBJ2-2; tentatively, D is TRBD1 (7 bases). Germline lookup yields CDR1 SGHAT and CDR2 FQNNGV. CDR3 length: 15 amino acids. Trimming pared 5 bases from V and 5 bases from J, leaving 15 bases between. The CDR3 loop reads CASSLGRGATGELFF. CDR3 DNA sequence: TGTGCCAGCAGCCTAGGCAGGGGGGCGACCGGGGAGCTGTTTTTT.

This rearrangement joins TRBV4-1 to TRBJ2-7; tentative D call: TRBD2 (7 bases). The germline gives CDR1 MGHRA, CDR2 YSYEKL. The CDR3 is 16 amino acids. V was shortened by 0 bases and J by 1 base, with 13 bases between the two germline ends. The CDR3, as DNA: TGCGCCAGCAGCCAAGATAAAGGGGGGGTGTCCTACGAGCAGTACTTC. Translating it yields CASSQDKGGVSYEQYF.

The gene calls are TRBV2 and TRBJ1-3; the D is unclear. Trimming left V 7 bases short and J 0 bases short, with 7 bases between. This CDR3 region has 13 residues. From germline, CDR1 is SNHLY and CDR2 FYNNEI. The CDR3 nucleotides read TGTGCCAGCATTTGGAGCTCTGGAAACACCATATATTTT. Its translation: CASIWSSGNTIYF.

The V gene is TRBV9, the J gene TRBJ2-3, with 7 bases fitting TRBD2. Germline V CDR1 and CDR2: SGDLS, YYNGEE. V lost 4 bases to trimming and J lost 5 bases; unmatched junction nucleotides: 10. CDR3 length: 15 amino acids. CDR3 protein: CASSPRREERDTQYF. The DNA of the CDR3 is TGTGCCAGCAGCCCCCGCCGGGAGGAACGAGATACGCAGTATTTT.

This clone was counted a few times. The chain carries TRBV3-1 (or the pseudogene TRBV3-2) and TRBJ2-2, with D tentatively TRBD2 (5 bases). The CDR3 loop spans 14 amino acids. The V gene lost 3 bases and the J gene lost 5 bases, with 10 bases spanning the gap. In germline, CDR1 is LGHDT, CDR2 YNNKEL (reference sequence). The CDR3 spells CASSQKGGTGELFF. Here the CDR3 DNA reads TGTGCCAGCAGCCAGAAGGGCGGGACCGGGGAGCTGTTTTTT.

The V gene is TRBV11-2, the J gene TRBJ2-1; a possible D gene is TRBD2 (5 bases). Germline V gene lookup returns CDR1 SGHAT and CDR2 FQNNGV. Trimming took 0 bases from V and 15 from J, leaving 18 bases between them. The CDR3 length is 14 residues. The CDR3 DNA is TGTGCCAGCAGCTTAGATGTCTTAAGCGGCACGTGGTTCTTC. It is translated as CASSLDVLSGTWFF. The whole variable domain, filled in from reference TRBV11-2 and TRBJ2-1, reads EAGVAQSPRYKIIEKRQSVAFWCNPISGHATLYWYQQILGQGPKLLIQFQNNGVVDDSQLPKDRFSAERLKGVDSTLKIQPAKLEDSAVYLCASSLDVLSGTWFFGPGTRLTVL.

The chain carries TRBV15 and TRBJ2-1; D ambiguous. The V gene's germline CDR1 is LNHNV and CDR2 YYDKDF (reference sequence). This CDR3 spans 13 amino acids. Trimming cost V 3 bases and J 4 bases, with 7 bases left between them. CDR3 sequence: CATSRGRYNEQFF. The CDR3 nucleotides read TGTGCCACCAGCAGGGGCCGTTACAATGAGCAGTTCTTC.

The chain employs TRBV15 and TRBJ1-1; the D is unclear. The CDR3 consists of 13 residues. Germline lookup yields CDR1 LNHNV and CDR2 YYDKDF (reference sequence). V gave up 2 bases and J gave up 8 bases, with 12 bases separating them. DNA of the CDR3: TGTGCCACCAGCAGATTCGGGTCCGTCGAAGCTTTCTTT. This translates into CATSRFGSVEAFF.

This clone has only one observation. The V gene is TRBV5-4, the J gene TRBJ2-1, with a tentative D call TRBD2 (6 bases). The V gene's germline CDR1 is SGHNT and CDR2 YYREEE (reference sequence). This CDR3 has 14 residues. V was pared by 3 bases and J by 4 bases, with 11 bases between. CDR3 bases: TGTGCCAGCAGCTCCGGGACTGGATACAATGAGCAGTTCTTC. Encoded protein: CASSSGTGYNEQFF.

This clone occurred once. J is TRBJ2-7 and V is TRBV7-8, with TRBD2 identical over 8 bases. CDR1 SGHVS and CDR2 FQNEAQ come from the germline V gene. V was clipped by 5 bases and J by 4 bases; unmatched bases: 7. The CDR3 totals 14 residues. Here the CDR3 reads CASSLIAGPYEQYF. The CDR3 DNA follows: TGTGCCAGCAGCCTCATAGCGGGACCTTACGAGCAGTACTTC. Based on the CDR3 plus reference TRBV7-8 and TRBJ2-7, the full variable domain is GAGVSQSPRYKVAKRGQDVALRCDPISGHVSLFWYQQALGQGPEFLTYFQNEAQLDKSGLPSDRFFAERPEGSVSTLKIQRTQQEDSAVYLCASSLIAGPYEQYFGPGTRLTVT.

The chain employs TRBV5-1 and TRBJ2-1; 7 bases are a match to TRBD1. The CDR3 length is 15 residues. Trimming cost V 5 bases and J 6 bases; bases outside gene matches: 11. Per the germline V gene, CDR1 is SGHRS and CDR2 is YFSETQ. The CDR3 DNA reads TGCGCCAGCAGGCTAGGGGGCTCCCCGAGCAATGAGCAGTTCTTC. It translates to CASRLGGSPSNEQFF.